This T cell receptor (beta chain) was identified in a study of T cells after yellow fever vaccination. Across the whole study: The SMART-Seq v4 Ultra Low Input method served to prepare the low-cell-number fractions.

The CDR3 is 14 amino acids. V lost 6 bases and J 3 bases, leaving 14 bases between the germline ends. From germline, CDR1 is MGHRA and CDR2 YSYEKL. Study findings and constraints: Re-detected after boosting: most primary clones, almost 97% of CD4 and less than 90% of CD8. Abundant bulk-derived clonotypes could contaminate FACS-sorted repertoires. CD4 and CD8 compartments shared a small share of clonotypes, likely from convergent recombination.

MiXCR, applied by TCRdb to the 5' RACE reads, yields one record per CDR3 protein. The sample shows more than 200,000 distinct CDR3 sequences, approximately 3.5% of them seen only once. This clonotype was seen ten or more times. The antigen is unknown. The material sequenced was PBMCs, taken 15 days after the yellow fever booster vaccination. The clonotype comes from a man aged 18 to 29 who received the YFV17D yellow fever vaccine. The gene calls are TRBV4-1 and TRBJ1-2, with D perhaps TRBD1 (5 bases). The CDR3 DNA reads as TGCGCCAGCAGACGGCCCGGGGGTGACTATGGCTACACCTTC. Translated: CASRRPGGDYGYTF.